This T cell receptor beta chain came from a study of blood T cell repertoires in COVID-19. Overall study: COVID-19 samples collected from the United States, Italy and Spain covered acute and convalescent phases. From T cells, B-cell-depleted T cells, or PBMCs came the material, which was cDNA or gDNA.

J gave up 5 bases and V 4 bases, and 4 bases lay outside the gene matches. The CDR3 runs 13 residues. Germline lookup yields CDR1 MNHEY and CDR2 SMNVEV (reference sequence). In the original analysis: Nucleated cell counts were estimated from reference gene primer amplification. Repertoires were generated with immunoSEQ multiplex PCR, while TCRdb's copy carries only in-frame clones and drops some. V and J calls and clone size are those listed in that table; D and trimming were worked out from the DNA. Of over 50,000 clones listed, just over 85% are singletons. Specimen: peripheral blood. This receptor was obtained from a man between 70 and 80 years old with active COVID-19. The J gene is TRBJ2-7, the V gene TRBV27; 8 bases are a match to TRBD1. This CDR3 reads CASSWTGYDEQYF. Written as DNA, the CDR3 is TGTGCCAGCAGTTGGACAGGGTACGACGAGCAGTACTTC.